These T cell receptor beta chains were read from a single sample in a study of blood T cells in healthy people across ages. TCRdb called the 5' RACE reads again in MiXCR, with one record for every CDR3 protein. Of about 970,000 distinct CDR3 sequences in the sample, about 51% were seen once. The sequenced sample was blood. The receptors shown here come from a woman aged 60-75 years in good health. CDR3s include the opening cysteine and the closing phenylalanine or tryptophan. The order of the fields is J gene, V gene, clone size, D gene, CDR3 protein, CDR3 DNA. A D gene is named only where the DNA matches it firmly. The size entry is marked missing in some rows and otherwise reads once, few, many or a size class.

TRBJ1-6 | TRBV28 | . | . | CASNALGAPLHF | TGTGCCAGCAATGCCCTTGGGGCACCCCTCCACTTT
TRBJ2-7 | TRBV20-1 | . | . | CSAPSRTAIPYEQYF | TGCAGTGCCCCGTCTCGGACAGCAATACCCTACGAGCAGTACTTC
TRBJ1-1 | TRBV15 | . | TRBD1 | CATHPLVSQRTGNTEAFF | TGTGCCACCCACCCATTGGTATCACAAAGGACAGGCAACACTGAAGCTTTCTTT
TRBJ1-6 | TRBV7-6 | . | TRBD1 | CASSGRQGNFSPLHF | TGTGCCAGCAGCGGTCGACAGGGAAACTTTTCACCCCTCCACTTT
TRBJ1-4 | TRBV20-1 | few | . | CSAPRGSNEKLFF | TGCAGTGCTCCCAGGGGCAGTAATGAAAAACTGTTTTTT
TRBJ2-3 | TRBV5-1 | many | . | CASSLTTDTQYF | TGTGCCAGCAGCCTTACCACAGATACGCAGTATTTT
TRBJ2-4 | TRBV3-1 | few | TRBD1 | CASSQDGTGLAKNIQYF | TGTGCCAGCAGCCAAGATGGGACAGGGTTGGCCAAAAACATTCAGTACTTC
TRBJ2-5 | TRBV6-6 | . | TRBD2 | CASKGAGIQETQYF | TGTGCCAGCAAGGGAGCGGGAATCCAAGAGACCCAGTACTTC
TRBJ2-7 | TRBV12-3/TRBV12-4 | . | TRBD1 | CASRGDSSSYEQYF | TGTGCCAGCAGGGGGGACAGTAGCTCCTACGAGCAGTACTTC
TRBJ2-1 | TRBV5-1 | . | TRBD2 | CASSLGPGLNNEQFF | TGCGCCAGCAGCTTGGGGCCGGGACTAAACAATGAGCAGTTCTTC
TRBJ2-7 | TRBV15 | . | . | CATSRDFSEQYF | TGTGCCACCAGCAGAGATTTTTCCGAGCAGTACTTC
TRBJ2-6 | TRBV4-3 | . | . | CASSLNQGSGANVLTF | TGCGCCAGCAGCCTAAACCAGGGCTCTGGGGCCAACGTCCTGACTTTC
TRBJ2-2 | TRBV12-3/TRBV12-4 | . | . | CAFKGANTGELFF | TGTGCCTTTAAGGGAGCTAACACCGGGGAGCTGTTTTTT
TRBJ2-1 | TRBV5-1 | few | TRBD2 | CASGTGLHNEQFF | TGCGCCAGCGGCACGGGACTACATAATGAGCAGTTCTTC
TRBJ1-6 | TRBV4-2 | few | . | CASRGIDKESSPLHF | TGTGCCAGCCGGGGGATCGACAAGGAAAGTTCACCCCTCCACTTT
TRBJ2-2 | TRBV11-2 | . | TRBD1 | CASRKETGPGELFF | TGTGCCAGCAGGAAAGAGACAGGGCCCGGGGAGCTGTTTTTT
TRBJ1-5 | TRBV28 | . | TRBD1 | CASGVVSGQNSNQPQHF | TGTGCCAGCGGGGTTGTTTCGGGACAGAATAGCAATCAGCCCCAGCATTTT
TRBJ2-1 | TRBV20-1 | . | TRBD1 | CSARDLGQGARSYNEQFF | TGCAGTGCTAGAGATCTGGGACAGGGGGCCCGCTCCTACAATGAGCAGTTCTTC